This T cell receptor (beta chain) was sequenced during a study of T cell responses to AZD1222 COVID-19 vaccine. Sequenced by immunoSEQ multiplex PCR; TCRdb stores in-frame clones only, minus some. The profile shows over 150,000 clones, under 95% of them singletons. Deletions cut 5 bases from V and 2 bases from J, with 11 bases between. Germline assignment: CDR1 KGHSH and CDR2 LQKENI. The CDR3 covers 14 residues. The receptor was derived from an adult who received the AZD1222 COVID-19 vaccine. This chain joins TRBV18 and TRBJ2-3; a weak D match, TRBD1 (6 bases). This sample comprised peripheral blood, obtained 28 days after the second AZD1222 dose. The CDR3 spells CASSWAGVTDTQYF. The CDR3 nucleotides read TGTGCCAGCTCATGGGCAGGGGTCACAGATACGCAGTATTTT.